The rows below give T cell receptor beta chains drawn from one sample of a study of blood T cell repertoires in COVID-19. Assay used: immunoSEQ multiplex PCR; TCRdb lists only in-frame clones, some missing. Of hundreds of thousands of clones in the sample, under 90% were seen once. The sequencing sample was made of PBMCs or T cells enriched from blood (not recorded which). These TCRs come from a woman in her 30s who had recovered from COVID-19. CDR3s include the opening cysteine and the closing phenylalanine or tryptophan. The D gene is left open where the match is weak. Rows may omit the clone size; those that give it use once, few, many or a size class.

TGTGCCAGCAGTTCCTACGGACAGGGAGTGAACACTGAAGCTTTCTTT	CASSSYGQGVNTEAFF	TRBV6-5	few	TRBD1	TRBJ1-1
TGTGCCAGCTCACCAGGGGGCGATGGGTACGAGCAGTACTTC	CASSPGGDGYEQYF	TRBV18	NA	NA	TRBJ2-7
TGTGCCTGGAGTGTAGAGGCTAGCGGGGACACAGATACGCAGTATTTT	CAWSVEASGDTDTQYF	TRBV30	NA	TRBD2	TRBJ2-3
TGTGCCATCCGACAGGGACTTTCCACTGAAGCTTTCTTT	CAIRQGLSTEAFF	TRBV27	NA	TRBD1	TRBJ1-1
TGCAGCGTTGGGGGTGGGAGCACTGAAGCTTTCTTT	CSVGGGSTEAFF	TRBV29-1	NA	NA	TRBJ1-1
TGTGCCAGCAGCCAGGCCGGGAACACCATATATTTT	CASSQAGNTIYF	TRBV3-1/TRBV3-2	NA	NA	TRBJ1-3
TGTGCCAGCTCTATGGAGGGGACGGTGTTTGCTTTCTTT	CASSMEGTVFAFF	TRBV11-2	NA	NA	TRBJ1-1
TGTGCCAGCAGCGAAGCGGGAGTGGTTTACAATGAGCAGTTCTTC	CASSEAGVVYNEQFF	TRBV5-8	NA	TRBD2	TRBJ2-1
TGTGCCATCACGGGGACAGGGGGCATCGGGAATGAGCAGTTCTTC	CAITGTGGIGNEQFF	TRBV10-3	NA	TRBD1	TRBJ2-1
TGTGCCAGCAGAGAATGGTCATCTCAGTTCAATGAGCAGTTCTTC	CASREWSSQFNEQFF	TRBV27	NA	NA	TRBJ2-1
TGTGCCAGCAGCTTAGGTTACTGGGGGGACCAGCCCCAGCATTTT	CASSLGYWGDQPQHF	TRBV7-2	NA	NA	TRBJ1-5
TGTGCCAGCAGTACAGGGGACACCAACTACGAGCAGTACTTC	CASSTGDTNYEQYF	TRBV27	NA	TRBD1	TRBJ2-7
TGTGCCAGCAGCCCGAGAGAAATCCTAGCGGTCTCTGGGGCCAACGTCCTGACTTTC	CASSPREILAVSGANVLTF	TRBV7-2	NA	TRBD2	TRBJ2-6
TGTGCCAGTAGTATAAACGCTATCGGAGCGGGCGCGAGGGATACGCAGTATTTT	CASSINAIGAGARDTQYF	TRBV19	NA	NA	TRBJ2-3
TGTGCCAGCACCCCAAGGGGCCAGAGCTACTACGAGCAGTACTTC	CASTPRGQSYYEQYF	TRBV6-2/TRBV6-3	NA	NA	TRBJ2-7
TGCGCCAGCAGCCAAGATGACGGGGGGAACTATGGCTACACCTTC	CASSQDDGGNYGYTF	TRBV4-1	NA	NA	TRBJ1-2
TGTGCCAGCAGTCACAACAGGGGAAACACTGAAGCTTTCTTT	CASSHNRGNTEAFF	TRBV6-2/TRBV6-3	NA	TRBD1	TRBJ1-1
TGTGCCAGCAGCCATCCTGAGGGGACTCCGAACACCGGGGAGCTGTTTTTT	CASSHPEGTPNTGELFF	TRBV4-2	NA	NA	TRBJ2-2
TGTGCCAGCAGCTTCAACATCGAGCAGTACTTC	CASSFNIEQYF	TRBV7-6	NA	NA	TRBJ2-7
TGCAGTGCTAGTAAGCGGGCAGAATATAGCACAGATACGCAGTATTTT	CSASKRAEYSTDTQYF	TRBV20-1	NA	NA	TRBJ2-3
TGTGCCAGCCACGGACAGTTCAATCAGCCCCAGCATTTT	CASHGQFNQPQHF	TRBV2	NA	NA	TRBJ1-5
TGTGCCAGCAGCCCAGACTATACAGAGGTCAAAGCCCATAGCAATCAGCCCCAGCATTTT	CASSPDYTEVKAHSNQPQHF	TRBV28	NA	NA	TRBJ1-5
TGTGCCAGCAGTTTAATAGCGGGAGCTGACTACGAGCAGTACTTC	CASSLIAGADYEQYF	TRBV28	NA	TRBD2	TRBJ2-7
TGTGCCAGCAGTCCTCGGGAAAACACTGAAGCTTTCTTT	CASSPRENTEAFF	TRBV6-5	once	NA	TRBJ1-1
TGTGCCAGTAGTACCCTGGGTGCGGGCGCAGAGACCCAGTACTTC	CASSTLGAGAETQYF	TRBV19	NA	NA	TRBJ2-5
TGTGCCAGCAGCGTAGTAGCGGGAGGACACAATGAGCAGTTCTTC	CASSVVAGGHNEQFF	TRBV9	NA	TRBD2	TRBJ2-1
TGTGCCAGCAGTTGGGGAGTCTCCTATAATTCACCCCTCCACTTT	CASSWGVSYNSPLHF	TRBV25-1	NA	NA	TRBJ1-6
TGTGCCAGCAGCCTAGTTCGGGTTCGGGCAGGGCCCACACGGACGCAGTATTTT	CASSLVRVRAGPTRTQYF	TRBV27	NA	NA	TRBJ2-3
TGTGCCAGCAGCGTAGCTGGACAGGGAGATACGCAGTATTTT	CASSVAGQGDTQYF	TRBV9	NA	TRBD1	TRBJ2-3
TGTGCCAGTACCTCATCCCCCGGACAGATCAATCAGCCCCAGCATTTT	CASTSSPGQINQPQHF	TRBV19	NA	NA	TRBJ1-5
TGTGCCAGCAGCTTCGTAGCGGGAGGCTACAATGAGCAGTTCTTC	CASSFVAGGYNEQFF	TRBV6-2/TRBV6-3	NA	TRBD2	TRBJ2-1
TGTGCCAGCAGCTTAGGGTTGGAGGGCCCCGTACTTTTT	CASSLGLEGPVLF	TRBV7-2	NA	NA	TRBJ1-4
TGTGCCACCAGCAGACCAGGGGTGAACACTGAAGCTTTCTTT	CATSRPGVNTEAFF	TRBV15	NA	NA	TRBJ1-1
TGTGTCAGCAGTGGTGGCGGAAGGGGCTCCTACGAGCAGTACTTC	CVSSGGGRGSYEQYF	TRBV2	NA	NA	TRBJ2-7
TGTGCCAGCAGCGAAGGGACACCGGGAAATTCACCCCTCCACTTT	CASSEGTPGNSPLHF	TRBV13	NA	NA	TRBJ1-6
TGCAGTGGTACTAGCGGGATTGAGCAGTTCTTC	CSGTSGIEQFF	TRBV20-1	NA	TRBD2	TRBJ2-1